This TCR beta chain is drawn from a study of human T cells and chemical hapten exposure. Study summary: Small differences in pooled library volume mainly drove the variation in TCR yields per sample.

Study-wide points: Unchanged with DPC sensitization were TCRs above 1 in 1000 frequency.

This clonotype showed up many times. What it binds is unknown. Time point meaning: healthy volunteer bleed at 2 weeks. The starting material, unfractionated whole blood, was used for total RNA extraction. The study used a library that attached unique molecular identifiers to individual cDNA molecules. Per the authors' pipeline: Samples had a median of around 88,000 TCRs, ranging about 23,224 to 700,000. MiXCR, run by TCRdb on the RACE reads, gives a single entry per CDR3 protein. The V and J calls and clone size are TCRdb's, not the authors'. Of around 130,000 distinct CDR3 sequences in the sample, around 8.3% were seen once. This CDR3 is built from 15 residues. Germline-derived CDR1 and CDR2 are MNHEY and SMNVEV (reference sequence). V was pared by 4 bases and J by 6 bases, with 18 bases between.

This chain joins TRBV27 and TRBJ1-2; no clear D. The origin of this receptor is a male donor in good health. Some clones in this sample may be carry-over from other donors' samples. Sequencing input: whole blood. CDR3: CASSSDSSDSNGYTF. The CDR3 nucleotides are TGTGCCAGCAGTTCCGACTCATCAGACTCAAATGGCTACACCTTC.